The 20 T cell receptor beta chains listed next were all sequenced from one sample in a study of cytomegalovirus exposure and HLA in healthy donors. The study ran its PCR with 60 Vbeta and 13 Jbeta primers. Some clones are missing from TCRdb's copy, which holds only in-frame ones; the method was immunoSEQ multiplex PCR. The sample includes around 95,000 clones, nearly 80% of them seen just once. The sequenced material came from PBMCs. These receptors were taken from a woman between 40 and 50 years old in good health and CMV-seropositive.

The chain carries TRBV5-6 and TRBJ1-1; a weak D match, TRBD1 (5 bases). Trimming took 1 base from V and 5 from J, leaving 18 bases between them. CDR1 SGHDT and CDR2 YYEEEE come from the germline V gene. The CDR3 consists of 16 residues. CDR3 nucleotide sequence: TGTGCCAGCAGCTTGTCTAAAGGGGTTTGGCGGACTGAAGCTTTCTTT. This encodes CASSLSKGVWRTEAFF. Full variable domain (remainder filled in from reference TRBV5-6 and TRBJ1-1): DAGVTQSPTHLIKTRGQQVTLRCSPKSGHDTVSWYQQALGQGPQFIFQYYEEEERQRGNFPDRFSGHQFPNYSSELNVNALLLGDSALYLCASSLSKGVWRTEAFFGQGTRLTVV.

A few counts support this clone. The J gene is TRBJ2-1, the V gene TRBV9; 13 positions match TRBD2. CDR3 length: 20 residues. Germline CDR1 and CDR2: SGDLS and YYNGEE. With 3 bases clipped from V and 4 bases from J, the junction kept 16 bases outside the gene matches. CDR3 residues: CASSDPTGTSGTNLYNEQFF. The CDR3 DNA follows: TGTGCCAGCAGCGACCCTACCGGGACTAGCGGGACCAACCTATACAATGAGCAGTTCTTC. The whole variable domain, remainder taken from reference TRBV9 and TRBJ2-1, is DSGVTQTPKHLITATGQRVTLRCSPRSGDLSVYWYQQSLDQGLQFLIQYYNGEERAKGNILERFSAQQFPDLHSELNLSSLELGDSALYFCASSDPTGTSGTNLYNEQFFGPGTRLTVL.

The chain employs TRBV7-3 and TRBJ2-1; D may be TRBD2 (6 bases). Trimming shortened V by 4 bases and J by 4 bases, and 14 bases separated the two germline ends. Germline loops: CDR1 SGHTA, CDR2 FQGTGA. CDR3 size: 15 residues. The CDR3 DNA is TGTGCCAGCAGCTCAACGGGACTCCTATACAATGAGCAGTTCTTC. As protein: CASSSTGLLYNEQFF.

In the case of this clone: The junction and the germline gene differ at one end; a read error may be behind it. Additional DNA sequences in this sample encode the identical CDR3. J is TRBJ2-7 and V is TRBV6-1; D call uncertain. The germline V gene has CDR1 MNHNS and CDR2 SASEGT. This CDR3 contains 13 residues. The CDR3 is CASSEVPTREQYF. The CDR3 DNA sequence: TGTGCCAGCAGTGAAGTCCCGACTCGCGAGCAATACTTC.

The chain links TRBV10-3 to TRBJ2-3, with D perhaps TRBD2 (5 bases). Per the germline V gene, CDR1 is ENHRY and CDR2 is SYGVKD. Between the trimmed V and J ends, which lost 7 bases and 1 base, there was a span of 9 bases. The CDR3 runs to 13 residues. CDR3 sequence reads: CAINQEGTDTQYF. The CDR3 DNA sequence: TGTGCCATCAACCAGGAGGGCACAGATACGCAGTATTTT.

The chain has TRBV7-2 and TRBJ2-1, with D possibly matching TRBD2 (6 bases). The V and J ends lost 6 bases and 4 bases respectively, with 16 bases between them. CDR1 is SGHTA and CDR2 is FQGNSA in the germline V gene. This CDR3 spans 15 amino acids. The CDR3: CASRTDFAGYNEQFF. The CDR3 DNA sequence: TGTGCCAGCAGGACAGACTTTGCGGGATACAATGAGCAGTTCTTC.

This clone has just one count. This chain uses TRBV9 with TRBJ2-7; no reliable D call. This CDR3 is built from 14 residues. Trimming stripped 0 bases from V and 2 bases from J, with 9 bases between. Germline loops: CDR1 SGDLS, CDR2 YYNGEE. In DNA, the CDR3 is TGTGCCAGCAGCGTAGGTGGTGAGACCTACGAGCAGTACTTC. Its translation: CASSVGGETYEQYF.

The CDR3 loop reads CASSQARGLFYEQYF. In nucleotides, the CDR3 is TGTGCCAGCAGCCAAGCTAGGGGGCTATTCTACGAGCAGTACTTC. The chain carries TRBV14 and TRBJ2-7, with 7 bases that match TRBD1. Germline CDR1 and CDR2: SGHDN and FVKESK. The CDR3 is 15 amino acids. With 1 base clipped from V and 3 bases from J, the junction kept 6 bases outside the gene matches.

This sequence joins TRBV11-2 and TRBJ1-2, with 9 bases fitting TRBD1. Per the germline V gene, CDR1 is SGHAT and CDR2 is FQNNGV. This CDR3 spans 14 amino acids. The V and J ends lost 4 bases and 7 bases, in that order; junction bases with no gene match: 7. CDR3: CASSSPGQGSGYTF. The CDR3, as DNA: TGTGCCAGCAGCTCCCCGGGACAGGGCTCTGGCTACACCTTC.

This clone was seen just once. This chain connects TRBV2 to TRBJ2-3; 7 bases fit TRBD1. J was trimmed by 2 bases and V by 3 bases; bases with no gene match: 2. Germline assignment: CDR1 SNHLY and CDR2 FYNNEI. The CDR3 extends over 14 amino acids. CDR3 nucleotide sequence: TGTGCCAGCAGTGAGACAGGGAACACAGATACGCAGTATTTT. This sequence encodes CASSETGNTDTQYF.

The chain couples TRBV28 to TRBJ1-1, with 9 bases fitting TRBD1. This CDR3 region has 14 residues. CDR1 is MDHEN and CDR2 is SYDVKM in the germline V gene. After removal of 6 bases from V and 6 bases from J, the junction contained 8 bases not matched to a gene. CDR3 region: CASRIQGATAEAFF. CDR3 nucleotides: TGTGCCAGCAGGATACAGGGGGCAACGGCTGAAGCTTTCTTT.

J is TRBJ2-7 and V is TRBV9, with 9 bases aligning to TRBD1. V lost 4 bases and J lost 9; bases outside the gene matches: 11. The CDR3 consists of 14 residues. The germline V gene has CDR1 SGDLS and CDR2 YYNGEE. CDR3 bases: TGTGCCAGCAGCCCCCCGGGACAGGGTAGCGGGCAGTACTTC. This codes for CASSPPGQGSGQYF.

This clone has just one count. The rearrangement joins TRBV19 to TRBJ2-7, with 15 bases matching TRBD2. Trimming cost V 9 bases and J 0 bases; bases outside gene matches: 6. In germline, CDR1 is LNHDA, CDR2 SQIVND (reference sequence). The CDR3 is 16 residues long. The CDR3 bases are TGTGCCAGCGGACTAGCGGGAGGGCCGGGCTCCTACGAGCAGTACTTC. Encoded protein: CASGLAGGPGSYEQYF.

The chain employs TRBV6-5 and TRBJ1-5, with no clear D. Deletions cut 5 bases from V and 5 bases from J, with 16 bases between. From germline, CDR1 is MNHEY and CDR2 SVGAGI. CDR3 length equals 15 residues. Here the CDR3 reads CASSGGSLRHQPQHF. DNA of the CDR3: TGTGCCAGCAGTGGCGGGTCCCTAAGGCATCAGCCCCAGCATTTT.

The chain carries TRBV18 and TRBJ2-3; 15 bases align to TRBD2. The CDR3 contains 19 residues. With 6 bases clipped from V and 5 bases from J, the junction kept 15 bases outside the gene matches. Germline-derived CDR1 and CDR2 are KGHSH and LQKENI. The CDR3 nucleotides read TGTGCCAGCTCTGAAGGACTAGCGGGAGGGATTCGCTATCTAGATACGCAGTATTTT. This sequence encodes CASSEGLAGGIRYLDTQYF.

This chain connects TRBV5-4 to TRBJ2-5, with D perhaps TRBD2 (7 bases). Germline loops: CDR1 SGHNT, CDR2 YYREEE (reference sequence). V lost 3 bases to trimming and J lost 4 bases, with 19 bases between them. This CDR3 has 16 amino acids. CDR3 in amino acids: CASSWTNGGRTETQYF. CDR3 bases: TGTGCCAGCAGCTGGACTAACGGGGGGCGGACAGAGACCCAGTACTTC.

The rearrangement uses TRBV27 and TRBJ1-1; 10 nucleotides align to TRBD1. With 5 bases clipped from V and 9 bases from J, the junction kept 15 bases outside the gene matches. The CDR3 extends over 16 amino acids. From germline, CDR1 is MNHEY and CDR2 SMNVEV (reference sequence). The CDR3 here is CASSPLRDRGRAKAFF. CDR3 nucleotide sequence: TGTGCCAGCAGTCCCCTTAGGGACAGGGGTCGAGCCAAAGCTTTCTTT.

CDR3 region: CASSALAGGGPYEQYF. CDR3 DNA sequence: TGTGCCAGCAGCGCCCTAGCGGGAGGCGGACCCTACGAGCAGTACTTC. The genes are TRBV9 and TRBJ2-7, with TRBD2 identical over 11 bases. Germline CDR1 SGDLS, CDR2 YYNGEE. This CDR3 comprises 16 residues. V trimming: 3 bases; J trimming: 2 bases; junction bases outside the gene matches: 7.

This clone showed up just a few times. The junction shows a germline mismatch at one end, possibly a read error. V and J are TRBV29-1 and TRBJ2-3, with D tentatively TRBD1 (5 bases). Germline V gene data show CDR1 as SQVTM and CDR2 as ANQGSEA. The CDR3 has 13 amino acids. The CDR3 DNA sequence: TGCAGCCTTGACACAGGCGGCACAGATACGCAGTATTTT. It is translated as CSLDTGGTDTQYF.

The CDR3 loop reads CASSYWRGAGWSGEQFF. The CDR3 coding sequence is TGTGCCAGCAGCTACTGGCGGGGAGCGGGATGGTCGGGGGAGCAGTTCTTC. This chain joins TRBV12-1 and TRBJ2-1; the table's D call, TRBD2, has no DNA check behind it. TRBV12-1 is labeled a pseudogene. The CDR3 is made up of 17 amino acids.